A selection of T cell receptor beta chains follows, all from one sample in a study of beta chain features in type 1 diabetes. The method was immunoSEQ multiplex PCR; TCRdb's version includes in-frame clones alone and lacks a portion of them. The table records hundreds of thousands of clones, 15% to 20% of them present only once. Material: naive CD4+ T cells from blood. All receptors come from a woman aged 18 to 35 in good health. CDR3s include the opening cysteine and the closing phenylalanine or tryptophan. D genes are given only for firm matches.

v_gene	j_gene	len	d_gene	CDR3aa
TRBV4-3	TRBJ2-7	15	TRBD1	CASSLHRDRGYEQYF
TRBV18	TRBJ2-3	18	TRBD2	CASSPEVSTSGSTDTQYF
TRBV28	TRBJ2-1	14	.	CASSLGGSYNEQFF
TRBV7-9	TRBJ1-5	15	.	CASSPQGGGNQPQHF
TRBV11-2	TRBJ1-2	16	.	CASSLRPGQSNYGYTF
TRBV7-3	TRBJ2-1	13	.	CASSSGTGNEQFF
TRBV10-3	TRBJ2-1	18	TRBD2	CAISVAGGPYPSYNEQFF
TRBV10-3	TRBJ1-2	11	.	CAISNSYGYTF
TRBV7-8	TRBJ1-5	14	.	CASSFAFGNQPQHF
TRBV7-2	TRBJ2-1	14	.	CASSLAGPHNEQFF
TRBV6-4	TRBJ2-7	13	.	CASAEDHTGEQYF
TRBV7-9	TRBJ2-3	14	.	CASSFRSSTDTQYF
TRBV6-6	TRBJ1-1	13	.	CASMGRLLSEAFF
TRBV4-3	TRBJ2-1	13	.	CASSQVGQVEQFF
TRBV25-1	TRBJ2-3	13	.	CASSVDGTDTQYF
TRBV11-3	TRBJ2-1	16	.	CASSYRAASSYNEQFF
TRBV6-6	TRBJ2-5	13	.	CATKYSYPETQYF
TRBV28	TRBJ2-5	13	.	CASSLQGRETQYF
TRBV28	TRBJ2-1	13	TRBD2	CASSLGGLNEQFF
TRBV7-9	TRBJ2-1	13	.	CASSLRDKHEQFF
TRBV6-5	TRBJ2-5	14	.	CASSTARLGETQYF
TRBV15	TRBJ2-1	19	TRBD2	CATSRARLDTLAGRNEQFF
TRBV7-6	TRBJ2-3	15	.	CASSLAGYRTDTQYF
TRBV29-1	TRBJ2-5	14	TRBD1	CSVEGQKAQETQYF
TRBV11-2	TRBJ2-7	16	TRBD1	CASSFTPRQGRHEQYF
TRBV6-5	TRBJ1-2	14	TRBD1	CASSYSYRGLWYTF
TRBV5-8	TRBJ1-5	16	TRBD1	CASSLVLGQGNQPQHF
TRBV4-3	TRBJ2-3	15	.	CASSQVRGNTDTQYF
TRBV28	TRBJ2-5	15	.	CASSLRYRYQETQYF
TRBV13	TRBJ2-1	12	.	CASSLVRGEQFF
TRBV6-5	TRBJ2-3	15	.	CASRRSGLEGDTQYF
TRBV28	TRBJ2-5	14	.	CASTRVDKRETQYF
TRBV6-1	TRBJ1-2	13	TRBD1	CATWDSTNYGYTF